These T cell receptor beta chains were read from a single sample in a study of cytomegalovirus exposure and HLA in healthy donors. Assay: immunoSEQ multiplex PCR; the TCRdb copy retains only in-frame clones and omits some. The sample lists 110,000 to 150,000 clones; about 87% were seen once. The sample taken for sequencing was PBMCs. Receptor source: a woman between 25 and 40 years old in good health and CMV-seropositive. CDR3s include the opening cysteine and the closing phenylalanine or tryptophan. A D gene is named only where the DNA matches it firmly. Expanded clones get a size class; other rows say once, few or many, or leave the size out.

CDR3 protein: CASSSLQSGKNIQYF
CDR3 DNA: TGTGCCAGCAGTTCCCTCCAATCCGGCAAAAACATTCAGTACTTC
J gene: TRBJ2-4
V gene: TRBV6-5
CDR3 length: 15
clone size: NA
D gene: NA

CDR3 protein: CSVRGETQYF
CDR3 DNA: TGCAGCGTCCGGGGAGAGACCCAGTACTTC
J gene: TRBJ2-5
V gene: TRBV29-1
CDR3 length: 10
clone size: NA
D gene: NA

CDR3 protein: CASSPGGLAGSTDTQYF
CDR3 DNA: TGTGCCAGCAGCCCGGGAGGCCTAGCGGGCAGCACAGATACGCAGTATTTT
J gene: TRBJ2-3
V gene: TRBV19
CDR3 length: 17
clone size: NA
D gene: TRBD2

CDR3 protein: CASSQGAAEQYF
CDR3 DNA: TGTGCCAGCAGCCAAGGGGCAGCCGAGCAGTACTTC
J gene: TRBJ2-7
V gene: TRBV4-2
CDR3 length: 12
clone size: NA
D gene: NA

CDR3 protein: CASSPQGQGGEAFF
CDR3 DNA: TGCGCCAGCAGCCCCCAGGGACAGGGGGGTGAAGCTTTCTTT
J gene: TRBJ1-1
V gene: TRBV4-1
CDR3 length: 14
clone size: NA
D gene: TRBD1

CDR3 protein: CASSVGGSLREQYF
CDR3 DNA: TGTGCCAGCAGCGTAGGGGGCTCCCTACGGGAGCAGTACTTC
J gene: TRBJ2-7
V gene: TRBV28
CDR3 length: 14
clone size: once
D gene: TRBD1

CDR3 protein: CASSRSTGEGYGYTF
CDR3 DNA: TGCGCCAGCAGTCGAAGCACAGGGGAAGGCTATGGCTACACCTTC
J gene: TRBJ1-2
V gene: TRBV4-1
CDR3 length: 15
clone size: NA
D gene: TRBD1

CDR3 protein: CASSQGWGQGLKSTEAFF
CDR3 DNA: TGCGCCAGCAGCCAAGGTTGGGGCCAGGGGCTCAAGAGCACTGAAGCTTTCTTT
J gene: TRBJ1-1
V gene: TRBV4-1
CDR3 length: 18
clone size: NA
D gene: NA

CDR3 protein: CASSTLKNREAFF
CDR3 DNA: TGTGCCAGCAGCACCCTAAAGAATCGTGAAGCTTTCTTT
J gene: TRBJ1-1
V gene: TRBV5-4
CDR3 length: 13
clone size: NA
D gene: NA

CDR3 protein: CASSLRPSQGVPLDEQYF
CDR3 DNA: TGCGCCAGCAGCTTGCGGCCGTCGCAGGGGGTCCCTTTAGACGAGCAGTACTTC
J gene: TRBJ2-7
V gene: TRBV5-1
CDR3 length: 18
clone size: once
D gene: TRBD1

CDR3 protein: CASSLSGKRYGYTF
CDR3 DNA: TGTGCCAGCAGCCTCTCGGGGAAACGCTATGGCTACACCTTC
J gene: TRBJ1-2
V gene: TRBV6-5
CDR3 length: 14
clone size: NA
D gene: NA

CDR3 protein: CASSIAWGGVRETQYF
CDR3 DNA: TGTGCCAGTAGTATAGCTTGGGGGGGTGTGCGAGAGACCCAGTACTTC
J gene: TRBJ2-5
V gene: TRBV19
CDR3 length: 16
clone size: NA
D gene: TRBD2

CDR3 protein: CASSTGRNTQYF
CDR3 DNA: TGTGCCAGCAGTACAGGCAGAAATACGCAGTATTTT
J gene: TRBJ2-3
V gene: TRBV6-6
CDR3 length: 12
clone size: NA
D gene: NA

CDR3 protein: CSAALIAGREQYF
CDR3 DNA: TGCAGCGCCGCCTTAATTGCTGGGCGCGAGCAGTACTTC
J gene: TRBJ2-7
V gene: TRBV29-1
CDR3 length: 13
clone size: once
D gene: NA

CDR3 protein: CASSSLTGQPNEKLFF
CDR3 DNA: TGCGCCAGCAGCTCCTTGACAGGGCAGCCTAATGAAAAACTGTTTTTT
J gene: TRBJ1-4
V gene: TRBV5-1
CDR3 length: 16
clone size: NA
D gene: TRBD1

CDR3 protein: CASRDSYSNQPQHF
CDR3 DNA: TGTGCCAGCAGGGACAGTTATAGCAATCAGCCCCAGCATTTT
J gene: TRBJ1-5
V gene: TRBV6-1
CDR3 length: 14
clone size: NA
D gene: NA

CDR3 protein: CASSFRYGRQQETQYF
CDR3 DNA: TGTGCCAGCAGCTTTAGGTACGGGAGACAGCAAGAGACCCAGTACTTC
J gene: TRBJ2-5
V gene: TRBV11-2
CDR3 length: 16
clone size: NA
D gene: NA

CDR3 protein: CASSSRVRTNTGELFF
CDR3 DNA: TGTGCCAGCAGTTCACGAGTGCGGACTAACACCGGGGAGCTGTTTTTT
J gene: TRBJ2-2
V gene: TRBV6-5
CDR3 length: 16
clone size: NA
D gene: NA

CDR3 protein: CASSPTSGGAGNEQFF
CDR3 DNA: TGTGCCAGCAGTCCCACTAGCGGGGGGGCGGGCAATGAGCAGTTCTTC
J gene: TRBJ2-1
V gene: TRBV28
CDR3 length: 16
clone size: NA
D gene: TRBD2

CDR3 protein: CASSLGGAYGYTF
CDR3 DNA: TGTGCCAGCAGTTTGGGGGGGGCCTATGGCTACACCTTC
J gene: TRBJ1-2
V gene: TRBV28
CDR3 length: 13
clone size: NA
D gene: NA

CDR3 protein: CASSFGTAPYNSPLHF
CDR3 DNA: TGTGCCAGCAGCTTTGGGACAGCGCCGTATAATTCACCCCTCCACTTT
J gene: TRBJ1-6
V gene: TRBV5-6
CDR3 length: 16
clone size: once
D gene: TRBD1

CDR3 protein: CASSVGAHGYTF
CDR3 DNA: TGTGCCAGCAGTGTTGGGGCCCATGGCTACACCTTC
J gene: TRBJ1-2
V gene: TRBV2
CDR3 length: 12
clone size: NA
D gene: NA

CDR3 protein: CASSLARQGWQYF
CDR3 DNA: TGTGCCAGCAGCTTGGCGAGACAGGGCTGGCAGTACTTC
J gene: TRBJ2-7
V gene: TRBV5-6
CDR3 length: 13
clone size: once
D gene: TRBD1

CDR3 protein: CASSQDLWNTEAFF
CDR3 DNA: TGCGCCAGCAGCCAAGATTTATGGAACACTGAAGCTTTCTTT
J gene: TRBJ1-1
V gene: TRBV4-1
CDR3 length: 14
clone size: NA
D gene: NA

CDR3 protein: CASSQAVAVFTGELFF
CDR3 DNA: TGCGCCAGCAGCCAAGCGGTAGCGGTGTTCACCGGGGAGCTGTTTTTT
J gene: TRBJ2-2
V gene: TRBV4-1
CDR3 length: 16
clone size: NA
D gene: NA

CDR3 protein: CASSASGLNEQYF
CDR3 DNA: TGTGCCAGCAGCGCGAGTGGGCTTAACGAGCAGTACTTC
J gene: TRBJ2-7
V gene: TRBV9
CDR3 length: 13
clone size: few
D gene: NA

CDR3 protein: CASSSYRGYSDTQYF
CDR3 DNA: TGTGCCAGCAGCTCCTACCGAGGGTATTCAGATACGCAGTATTTT
J gene: TRBJ2-3
V gene: TRBV7-9
CDR3 length: 15
clone size: once
D gene: NA

CDR3 protein: CASSTGDLPGNTIYF
CDR3 DNA: TGCGCCAGCAGCACCGGAGATCTGCCTGGAAACACCATATATTTT
J gene: TRBJ1-3
V gene: TRBV5-1
CDR3 length: 15
clone size: NA
D gene: NA

CDR3 protein: CASSISSGGTYEQYF
CDR3 DNA: TGTGCCAGTAGTATATCTAGCGGGGGAACCTACGAGCAGTACTTC
J gene: TRBJ2-7
V gene: TRBV19
CDR3 length: 15
clone size: NA
D gene: TRBD2

CDR3 protein: CASSPHGLREVSGRADTQYF
CDR3 DNA: TGTGCCAGCAGTCCCCATGGTTTGCGGGAGGTTTCTGGTAGAGCAGATACGCAGTATTTT
J gene: TRBJ2-3
V gene: TRBV28
CDR3 length: 20
clone size: NA
D gene: TRBD2

CDR3 protein: CAISSGTSGSNEQFF
CDR3 DNA: TGTGCCATCAGTTCCGGGACTAGCGGGAGCAATGAGCAGTTCTTC
J gene: TRBJ2-1
V gene: TRBV10-3
CDR3 length: 15
clone size: NA
D gene: TRBD2

CDR3 protein: CASSLILAGDIQYF
CDR3 DNA: TGCGCCAGCAGCTTGATACTAGCGGGGGACATTCAGTACTTC
J gene: TRBJ2-4
V gene: TRBV5-1
CDR3 length: 14
clone size: NA
D gene: TRBD2

CDR3 protein: CASSEGPGTISWNEQFF
CDR3 DNA: TGTGCCAGCAGTGAAGGACCCGGGACTATCTCGTGGAATGAGCAGTTCTTC
J gene: TRBJ2-1
V gene: TRBV6-1
CDR3 length: 17
clone size: NA
D gene: TRBD2

CDR3 protein: CASSRDRADPPETQYF
CDR3 DNA: TGTGCCAGCAGCCGGGACAGGGCCGACCCTCCAGAGACCCAGTACTTC
J gene: TRBJ2-5
V gene: TRBV6-4
CDR3 length: 16
clone size: NA
D gene: TRBD1

CDR3 protein: CASSSGPQIGSEQYF
CDR3 DNA: TGTGCCAGCAGTTCTGGGCCTCAGATTGGCAGCGAGCAGTACTTC
J gene: TRBJ2-7
V gene: TRBV6-6
CDR3 length: 15
clone size: NA
D gene: NA

CDR3 protein: CASSDQQMGTEAFF
CDR3 DNA: TGTGCCAGCAGTGATCAACAGATGGGCACTGAAGCTTTCTTT
J gene: TRBJ1-1
V gene: TRBV6-1
CDR3 length: 14
clone size: NA
D gene: NA

CDR3 protein: CASSEGGNQETQYF
CDR3 DNA: TGTGCCAGCAGTGAAGGCGGAAACCAAGAGACCCAGTACTTC
J gene: TRBJ2-5
V gene: TRBV2
CDR3 length: 14
clone size: NA
D gene: NA

CDR3 protein: CASSLGPGENEKLFF
CDR3 DNA: TGCGCCAGCAGCTTGGGACCAGGGGAGAATGAAAAACTGTTTTTT
J gene: TRBJ1-4
V gene: TRBV5-1
CDR3 length: 15
clone size: NA
D gene: NA

CDR3 protein: CASSLTGLYEQYF
CDR3 DNA: TGTGCCAGCAGCCTGACAGGGTTGTACGAGCAGTACTTC
J gene: TRBJ2-7
V gene: TRBV28
CDR3 length: 13
clone size: NA
D gene: TRBD1

CDR3 protein: CASSLGWDFTSYEQYF
CDR3 DNA: TGTGCCAGCAGCTTAGGCTGGGACTTTACCTCCTACGAGCAGTACTTC
J gene: TRBJ2-7
V gene: TRBV11-2
CDR3 length: 16
clone size: NA
D gene: NA

CDR3 protein: CASSDQGAYEQYF
CDR3 DNA: TGTGCCAGCAGTGATCAGGGGGCCTACGAGCAGTACTTC
J gene: TRBJ2-7
V gene: TRBV2
CDR3 length: 13
clone size: NA
D gene: TRBD1